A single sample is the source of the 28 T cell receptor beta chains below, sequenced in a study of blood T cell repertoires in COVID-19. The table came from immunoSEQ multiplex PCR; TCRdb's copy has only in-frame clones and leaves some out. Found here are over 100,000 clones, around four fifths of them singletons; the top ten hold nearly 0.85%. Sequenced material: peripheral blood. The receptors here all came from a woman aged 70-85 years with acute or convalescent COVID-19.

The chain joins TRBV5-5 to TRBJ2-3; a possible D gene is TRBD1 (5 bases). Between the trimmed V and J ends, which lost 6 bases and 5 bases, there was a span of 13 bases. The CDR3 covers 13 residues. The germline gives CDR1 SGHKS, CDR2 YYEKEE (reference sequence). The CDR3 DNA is TGTGCCAGCAACATGCAGGGTATAGATACGCAGTATTTT. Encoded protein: CASNMQGIDTQYF.

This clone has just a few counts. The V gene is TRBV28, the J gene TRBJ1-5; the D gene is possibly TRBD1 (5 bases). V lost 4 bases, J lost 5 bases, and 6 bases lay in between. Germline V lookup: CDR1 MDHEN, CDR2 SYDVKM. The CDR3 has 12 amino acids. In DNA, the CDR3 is TGTGCCAGCAGTTCGGGGGATCAGCCCCAGCATTTT. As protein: CASSSGDQPQHF. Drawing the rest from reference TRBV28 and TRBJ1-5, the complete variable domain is DVKVTQSSRYLVKRTGEKVFLECVQDMDHENMFWYRQDPGLGLRLIYFSYDVKMKEKGDIPEGYSVSREKKERFSLILESASTNQTSMYLCASSSGDQPQHFGDGTRLSIL.

The CDR3 protein is CATSDYPREIFEQYF. The CDR3 DNA sequence: TGTGCCACCAGTGATTATCCGCGGGAGATCTTCGAGCAGTACTTC. The chain combines TRBV24-1 with TRBJ2-7, with TRBD2 matching over 7 bases. The ends lost 2 bases at V and 6 bases at J; junction bases unmatched: 9. This CDR3 region has 15 residues. CDR1 is KGHDR, CDR2 SFDVKD, per germline.

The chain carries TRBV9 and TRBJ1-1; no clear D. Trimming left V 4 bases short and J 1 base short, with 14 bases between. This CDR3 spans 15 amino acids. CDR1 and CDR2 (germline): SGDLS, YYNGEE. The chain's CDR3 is CASSPRWVGNTEAFF. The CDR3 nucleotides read TGTGCCAGCAGCCCGAGGTGGGTAGGGAACACTGAAGCTTTCTTT.

Written as DNA, the CDR3 is TGTGCCACCAGCCCGAGCAGGGCTCAGCCCCAGCATTTT. Residues: CATSPSRAQPQHF. The chain combines TRBV15 with TRBJ1-5; D might be TRBD1 (5 bases). This CDR3 region has 13 residues. CDR1 is LNHNV, CDR2 YYDKDF, per germline (reference sequence). V gave up 5 bases and J gave up 6 bases, with 11 bases separating them.

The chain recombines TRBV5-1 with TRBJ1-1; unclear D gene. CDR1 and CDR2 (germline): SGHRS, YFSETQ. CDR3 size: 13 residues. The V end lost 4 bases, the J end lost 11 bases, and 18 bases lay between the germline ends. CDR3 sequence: CASSPGGQQNAFF. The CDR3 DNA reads TGCGCCAGCAGCCCTGGCGGGCAGCAGAACGCTTTCTTT.

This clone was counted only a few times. The CDR3: CASSEARVSGLSGGQPQHF. DNA for the CDR3: TGTGCCAGCAGTGAAGCGCGTGTGTCAGGATTATCCGGGGGTCAGCCCCAGCATTTT. The V call is TRBV2, the J call TRBJ1-5, with TRBD1 as a possible D gene (5 bases). The CDR3 consists of 19 residues. Deletions cut 0 bases from V and 6 bases from J, with 24 bases between. Germline V gene sequence: CDR1 SNHLY, CDR2 FYNNEI.

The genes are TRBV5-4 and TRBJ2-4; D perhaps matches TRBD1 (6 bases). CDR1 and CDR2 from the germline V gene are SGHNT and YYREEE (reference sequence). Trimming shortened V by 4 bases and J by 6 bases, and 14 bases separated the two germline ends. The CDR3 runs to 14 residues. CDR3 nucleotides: TGTGCCAGCAGCGTGGCCGGGACACTAAACATTCAGTACTTC. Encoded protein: CASSVAGTLNIQYF.

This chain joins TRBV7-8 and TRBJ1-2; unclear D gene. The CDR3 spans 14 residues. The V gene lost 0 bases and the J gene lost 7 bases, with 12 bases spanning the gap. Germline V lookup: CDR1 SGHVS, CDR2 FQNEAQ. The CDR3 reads CASSLARGRGGYTF. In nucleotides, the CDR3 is TGTGCCAGCAGCTTAGCGCGGGGTCGGGGTGGCTACACCTTC.

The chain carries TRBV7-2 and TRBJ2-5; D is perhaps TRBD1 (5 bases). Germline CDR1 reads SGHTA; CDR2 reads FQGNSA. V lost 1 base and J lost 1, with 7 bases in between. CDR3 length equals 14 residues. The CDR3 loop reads CASSLVGAQETQYF. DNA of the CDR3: TGTGCCAGCAGCTTAGTTGGGGCCCAAGAGACCCAGTACTTC.

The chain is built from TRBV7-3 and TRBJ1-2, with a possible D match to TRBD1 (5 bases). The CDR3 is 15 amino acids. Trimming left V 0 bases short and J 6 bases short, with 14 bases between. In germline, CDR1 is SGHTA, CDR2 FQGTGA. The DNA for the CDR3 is TGTGCCAGCAGCTTAACGGCCAGGGAAAGGAATGGCTACACCTTC. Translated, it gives CASSLTARERNGYTF.

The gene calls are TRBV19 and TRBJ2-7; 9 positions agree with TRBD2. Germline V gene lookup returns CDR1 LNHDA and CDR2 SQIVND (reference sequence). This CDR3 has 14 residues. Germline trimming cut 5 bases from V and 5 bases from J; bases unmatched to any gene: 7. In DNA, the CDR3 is TGTGCCAGTAGTTTGGGGACTAGCTGGGACGAGCAGTACTTC. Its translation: CASSLGTSWDEQYF.

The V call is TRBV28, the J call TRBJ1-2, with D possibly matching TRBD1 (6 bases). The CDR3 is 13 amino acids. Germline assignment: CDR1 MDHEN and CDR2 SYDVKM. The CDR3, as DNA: TGTGCTATCCAGGGGCAGCCAAACTATGGCTACACCTTC. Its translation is CAIQGQPNYGYTF.

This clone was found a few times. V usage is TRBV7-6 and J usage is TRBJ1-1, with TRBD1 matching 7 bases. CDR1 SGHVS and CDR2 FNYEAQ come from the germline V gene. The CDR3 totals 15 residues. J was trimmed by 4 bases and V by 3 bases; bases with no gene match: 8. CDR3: CASSLSATGATEAFF. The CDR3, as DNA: TGTGCCAGCAGCTTGTCGGCTACAGGGGCCACTGAAGCTTTCTTT. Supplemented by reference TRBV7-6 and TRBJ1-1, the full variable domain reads GAGVSQSPRYKVTKRGQDVALRCDPISGHVSLYWYRQALGQGPEFLTYFNYEAQQDKSGLPNDRFSAERPEGSISTLTIQRTEQRDSAMYRCASSLSATGATEAFFGQGTRLTVV.

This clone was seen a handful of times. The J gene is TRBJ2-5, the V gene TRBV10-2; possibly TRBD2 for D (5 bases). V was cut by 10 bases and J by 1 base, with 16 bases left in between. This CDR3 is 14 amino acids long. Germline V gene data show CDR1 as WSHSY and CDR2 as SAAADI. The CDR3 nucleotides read TGCGCCACCATGGCGGGTTTAGGCCAAGAGACCCAGTACTTC. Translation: CATMAGLGQETQYF.

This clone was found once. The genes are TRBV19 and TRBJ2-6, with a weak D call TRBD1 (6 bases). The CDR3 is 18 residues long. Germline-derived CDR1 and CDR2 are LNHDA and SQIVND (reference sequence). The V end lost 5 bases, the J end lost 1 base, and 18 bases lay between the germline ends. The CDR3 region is CASSPTPGTTSGANVLTF. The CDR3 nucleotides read TGTGCCAGTAGTCCCACCCCCGGGACAACTTCTGGGGCCAACGTCCTGACTTTC.

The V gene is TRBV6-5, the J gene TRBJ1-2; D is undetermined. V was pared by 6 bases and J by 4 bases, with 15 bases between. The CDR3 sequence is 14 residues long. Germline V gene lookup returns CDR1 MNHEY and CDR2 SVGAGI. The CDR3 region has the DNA TGTGCCAGCAGAGCGGGCCGACGGAGCTATGGCTACACCTTC. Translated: CASRAGRRSYGYTF.

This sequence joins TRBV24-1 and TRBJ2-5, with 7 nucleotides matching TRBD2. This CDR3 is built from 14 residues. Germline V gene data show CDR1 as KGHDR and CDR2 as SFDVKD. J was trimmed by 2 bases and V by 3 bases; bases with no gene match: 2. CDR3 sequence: CATSDVGLQETQYF. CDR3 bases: TGTGCCACCAGTGATGTGGGACTACAAGAGACCCAGTACTTC.

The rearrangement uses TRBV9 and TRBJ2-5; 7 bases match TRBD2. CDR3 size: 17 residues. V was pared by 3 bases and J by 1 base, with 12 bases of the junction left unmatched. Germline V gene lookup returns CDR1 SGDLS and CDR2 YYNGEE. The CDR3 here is CASSAGGGRNVQETQYF. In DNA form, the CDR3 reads TGTGCCAGCAGCGCTGGGGGGGGACGCAACGTCCAAGAGACCCAGTACTTC.

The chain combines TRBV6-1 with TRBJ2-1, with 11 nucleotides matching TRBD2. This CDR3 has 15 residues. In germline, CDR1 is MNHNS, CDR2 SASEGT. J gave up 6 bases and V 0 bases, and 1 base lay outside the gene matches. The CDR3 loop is CASSEASGGANEQFF. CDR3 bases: TGTGCCAGCAGTGAAGCTAGCGGGGGGGCCAATGAGCAGTTCTTC.

CDR3 DNA: TGTGCCAGCACCTTGCGGAAAGGAACTAATGAAAAACTGTTTTTT. Protein sequence: CASTLRKGTNEKLFF. The J gene is TRBJ1-4, the V gene TRBV11-3; D unclear. This CDR3 has 15 residues. CDR1 is SGHNT and CDR2 is YENEEA in the germline V gene. The ends were cut back, 7 bases at V and 1 base at J, with 13 bases in the middle.

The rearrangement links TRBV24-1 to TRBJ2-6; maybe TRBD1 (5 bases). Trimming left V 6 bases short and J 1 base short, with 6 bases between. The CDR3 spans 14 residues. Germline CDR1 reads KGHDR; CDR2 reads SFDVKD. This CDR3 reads CATSRGSGANVLTF. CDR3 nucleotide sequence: TGTGCCACCAGTAGGGGATCTGGGGCCAACGTCCTGACTTTC.

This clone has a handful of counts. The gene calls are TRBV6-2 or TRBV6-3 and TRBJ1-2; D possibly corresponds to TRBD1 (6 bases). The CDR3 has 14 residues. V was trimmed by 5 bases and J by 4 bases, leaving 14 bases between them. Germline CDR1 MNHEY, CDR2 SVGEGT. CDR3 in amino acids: CASSQGGGPYGYTF. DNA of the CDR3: TGTGCCAGCAGTCAGGGCGGGGGCCCCTATGGCTACACCTTC.

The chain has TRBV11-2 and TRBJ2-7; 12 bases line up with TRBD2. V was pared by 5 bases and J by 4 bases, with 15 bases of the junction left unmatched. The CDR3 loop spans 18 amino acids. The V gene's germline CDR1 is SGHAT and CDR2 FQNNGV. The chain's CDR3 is CASSPPRLAGAAGYEQYF. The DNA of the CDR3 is TGTGCCAGCAGCCCCCCCCGACTAGCGGGGGCCGCGGGGTACGAGCAGTACTTC.

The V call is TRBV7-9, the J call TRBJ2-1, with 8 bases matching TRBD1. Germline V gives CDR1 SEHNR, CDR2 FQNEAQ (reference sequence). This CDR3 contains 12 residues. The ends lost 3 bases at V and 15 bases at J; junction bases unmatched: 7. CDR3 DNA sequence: TGTGCCAGCAGCTTTTCAGGGGGCGCGGGGTTCTTC. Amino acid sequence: CASSFSGGAGFF.

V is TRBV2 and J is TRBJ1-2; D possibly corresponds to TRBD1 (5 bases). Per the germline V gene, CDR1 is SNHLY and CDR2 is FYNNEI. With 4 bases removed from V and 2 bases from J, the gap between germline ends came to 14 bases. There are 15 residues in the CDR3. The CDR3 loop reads CASSVGTGSNYGYTF. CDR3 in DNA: TGTGCCAGCAGTGTTGGGACTGGCAGCAACTATGGCTACACCTTC.

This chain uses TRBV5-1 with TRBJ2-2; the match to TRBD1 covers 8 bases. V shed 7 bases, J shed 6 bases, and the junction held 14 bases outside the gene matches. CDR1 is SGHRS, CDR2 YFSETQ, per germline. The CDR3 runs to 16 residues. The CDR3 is CASPVNRQGPSGELFF. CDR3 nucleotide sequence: TGCGCCAGCCCGGTAAACCGACAGGGGCCGTCCGGGGAGCTGTTTTTT.

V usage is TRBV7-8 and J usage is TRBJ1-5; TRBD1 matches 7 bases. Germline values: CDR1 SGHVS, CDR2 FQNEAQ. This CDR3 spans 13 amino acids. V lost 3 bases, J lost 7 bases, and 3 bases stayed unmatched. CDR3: CASSFDRDQPQHF. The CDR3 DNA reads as TGTGCCAGCAGCTTCGACAGGGACCAGCCCCAGCATTTT.